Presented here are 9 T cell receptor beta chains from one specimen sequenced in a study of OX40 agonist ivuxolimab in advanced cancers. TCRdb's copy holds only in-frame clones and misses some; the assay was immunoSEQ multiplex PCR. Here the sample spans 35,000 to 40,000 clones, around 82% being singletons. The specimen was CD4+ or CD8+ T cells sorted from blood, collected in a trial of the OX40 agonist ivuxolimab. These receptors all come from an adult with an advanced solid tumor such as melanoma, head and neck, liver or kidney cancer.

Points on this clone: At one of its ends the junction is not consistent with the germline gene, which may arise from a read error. The CDR3 bases are TGTGCCAGCAGCGTAGTAAGTGGAAGGGGAAGAGCTTCCTTT. This translates into CASSVVSGRGRASF. V and J are TRBV9 and TRBJ1-1; a weak D match, TRBD1 (5 bases). CDR1 is SGDLS and CDR2 is YYNGEE in the germline V gene. This CDR3 region has 14 residues.

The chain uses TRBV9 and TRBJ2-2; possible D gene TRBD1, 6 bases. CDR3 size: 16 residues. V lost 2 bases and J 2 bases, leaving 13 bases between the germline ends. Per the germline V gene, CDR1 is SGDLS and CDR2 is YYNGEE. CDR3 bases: TGTGCCAGCAGCGTTCTCGACAGGATTAACACCGGGGAGCTGTTTTTT. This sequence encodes CASSVLDRINTGELFF.

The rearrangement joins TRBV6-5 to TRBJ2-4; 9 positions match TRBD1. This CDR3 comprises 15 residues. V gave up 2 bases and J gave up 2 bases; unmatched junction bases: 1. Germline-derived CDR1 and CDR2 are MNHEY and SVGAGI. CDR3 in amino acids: CASSYTGGTKNIQYF. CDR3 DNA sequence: TGTGCCAGCAGTTACACAGGGGGCACCAAAAACATTCAGTACTTC.

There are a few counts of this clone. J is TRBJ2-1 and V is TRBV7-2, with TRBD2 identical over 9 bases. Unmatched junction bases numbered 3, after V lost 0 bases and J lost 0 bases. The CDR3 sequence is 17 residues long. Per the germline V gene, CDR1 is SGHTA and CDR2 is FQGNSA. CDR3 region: CASSLASGGFSYNEQFF. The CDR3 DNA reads TGTGCCAGCAGCTTAGCGAGCGGGGGGTTCTCCTACAATGAGCAGTTCTTC. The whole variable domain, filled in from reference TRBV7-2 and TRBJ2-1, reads GAGVSQSPSNKVTEKGKDVELRCDPISGHTALYWYRQSLGQGLEFLIYFQGNSAPDKSGLPSDRFSAERTGGSVSTLTIQRTQQEDSAVYLCASSLASGGFSYNEQFFGPGTRLTVL.

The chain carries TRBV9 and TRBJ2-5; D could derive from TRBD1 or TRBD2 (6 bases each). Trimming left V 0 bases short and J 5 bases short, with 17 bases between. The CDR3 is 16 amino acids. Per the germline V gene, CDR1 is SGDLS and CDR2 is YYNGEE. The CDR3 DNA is TGTGCCAGCAGCGTAGGTGGGGGGACACATGCCGAGACCCAGTACTTC. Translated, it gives CASSVGGGTHAETQYF.

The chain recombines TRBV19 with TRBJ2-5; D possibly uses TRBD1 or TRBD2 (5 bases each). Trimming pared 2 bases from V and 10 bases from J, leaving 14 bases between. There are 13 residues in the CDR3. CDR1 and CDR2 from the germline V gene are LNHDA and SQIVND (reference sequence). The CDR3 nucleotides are TGTGCCAGTAGTATATCGAGCGGCAGGGTCCAGTACTTC. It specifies CASSISSGRVQYF.

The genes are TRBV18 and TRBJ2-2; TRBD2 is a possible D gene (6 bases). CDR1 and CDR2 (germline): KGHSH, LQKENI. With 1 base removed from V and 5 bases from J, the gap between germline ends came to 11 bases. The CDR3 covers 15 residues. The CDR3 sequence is CASSPQVGGTGELFF. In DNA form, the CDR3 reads TGTGCCAGCTCACCACAAGTCGGGGGAACCGGGGAGCTGTTTTTT. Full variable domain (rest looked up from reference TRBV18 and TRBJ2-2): NAGVMQNPRHLVRRRGQEARLRCSPMKGHSHVYWYRQLPEEGLKFMVYLQKENIIDESGMPKERFSAEFPKEGPSILRIQQVVRGDSAAYFCASSPQVGGTGELFFGEGSRLTVL.

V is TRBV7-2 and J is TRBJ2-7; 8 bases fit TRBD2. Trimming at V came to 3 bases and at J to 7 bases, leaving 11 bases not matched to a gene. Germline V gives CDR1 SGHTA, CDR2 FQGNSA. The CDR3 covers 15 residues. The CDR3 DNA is TGTGCCAGCAGCTTCCCCAAGGGGCGGGGGGCGGAGCAGTACTTC. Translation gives CASSFPKGRGAEQYF.

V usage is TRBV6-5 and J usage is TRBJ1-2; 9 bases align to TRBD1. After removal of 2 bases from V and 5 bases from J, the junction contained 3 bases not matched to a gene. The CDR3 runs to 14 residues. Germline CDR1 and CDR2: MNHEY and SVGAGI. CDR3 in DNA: TGTGCCAGCAGTTACGGGGACAGGGAATATGGCTACACCTTC. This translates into CASSYGDREYGYTF.